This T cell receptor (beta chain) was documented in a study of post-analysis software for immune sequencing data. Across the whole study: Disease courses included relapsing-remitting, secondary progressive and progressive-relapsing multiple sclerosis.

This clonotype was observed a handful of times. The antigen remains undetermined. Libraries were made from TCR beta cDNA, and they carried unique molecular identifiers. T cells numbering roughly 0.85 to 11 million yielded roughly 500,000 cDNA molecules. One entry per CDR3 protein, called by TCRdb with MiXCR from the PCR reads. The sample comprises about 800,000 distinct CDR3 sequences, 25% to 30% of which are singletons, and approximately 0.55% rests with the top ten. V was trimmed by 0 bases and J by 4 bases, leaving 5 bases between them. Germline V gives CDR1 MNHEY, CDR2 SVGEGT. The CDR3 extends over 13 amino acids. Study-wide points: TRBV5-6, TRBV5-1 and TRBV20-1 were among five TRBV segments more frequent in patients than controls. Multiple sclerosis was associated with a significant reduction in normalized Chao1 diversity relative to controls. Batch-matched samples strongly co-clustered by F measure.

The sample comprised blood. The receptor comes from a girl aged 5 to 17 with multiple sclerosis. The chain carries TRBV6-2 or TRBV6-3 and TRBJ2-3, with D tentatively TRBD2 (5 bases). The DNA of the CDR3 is TGTGCCAGCAGTTACTCCGGGGCAGATACGCAGTATTTT. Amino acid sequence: CASSYSGADTQYF.